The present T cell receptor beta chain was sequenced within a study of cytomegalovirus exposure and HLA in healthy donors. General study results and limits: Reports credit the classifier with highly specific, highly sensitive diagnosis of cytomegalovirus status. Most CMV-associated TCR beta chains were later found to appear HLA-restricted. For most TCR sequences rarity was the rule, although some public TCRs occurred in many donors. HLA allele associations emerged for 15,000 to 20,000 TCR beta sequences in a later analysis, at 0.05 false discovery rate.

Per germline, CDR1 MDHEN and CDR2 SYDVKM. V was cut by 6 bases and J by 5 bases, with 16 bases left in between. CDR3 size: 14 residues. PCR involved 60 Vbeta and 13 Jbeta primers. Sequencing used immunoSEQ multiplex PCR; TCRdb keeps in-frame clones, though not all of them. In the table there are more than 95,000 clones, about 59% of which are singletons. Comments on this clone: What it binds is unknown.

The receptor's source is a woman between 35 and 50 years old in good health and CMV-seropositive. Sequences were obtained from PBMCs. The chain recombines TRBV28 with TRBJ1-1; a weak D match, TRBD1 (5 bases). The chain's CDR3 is CASSGPGGFTEAFF. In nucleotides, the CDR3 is TGTGCCAGCAGCGGCCCGGGGGGTTTTACTGAAGCTTTCTTT.